The next 25 T cell receptor beta chains were all read from a single sample in a study of T cells after yellow fever vaccination. MiXCR, applied by TCRdb to the 5' RACE reads, yields one record per CDR3 protein. The data show a few hundred thousand distinct CDR3 sequences, around 8.1% seen once. The sequencing here drew on PBMCs, taken more than 35 days after the first yellow fever vaccination. These TCRs come from a man aged 18-30 years who received the YFV17D yellow fever vaccine.

The V call is TRBV4-1, the J call TRBJ2-1, with 9 positions matching TRBD2. CDR1 is MGHRA and CDR2 is YSYEKL in the germline V gene. V lost 6 bases and J lost 9; bases outside the gene matches: 21. The CDR3 is 18 residues long. CDR3 in DNA: TGCGCCAGCAGACCGATCCTTTTAGGGACTAGCCGGCGTGCTGAGCAGTTCTTC. Protein sequence: CASRPILLGTSRRAEQFF.

In its sample, this clonotype was seen a few times. The J gene is TRBJ2-3, the V gene TRBV2; 8 bases agree with TRBD2. CDR1 and CDR2 from the germline V gene are SNHLY and FYNNEI. The CDR3 has 13 residues. The J segment lost 9 bases and the V segment lost 3 bases, leaving 5 bases of the junction unmatched. Here the CDR3 DNA reads TGTGCCAGCAGTGAGCGGGGGGATGGGACGCAGTATTTT. Translated: CASSERGDGTQYF.

This clonotype was seen a few times. This chain connects TRBV6-2 or TRBV6-3 to TRBJ2-5; 7 bases fit TRBD2. The V and J ends lost 7 bases and 1 base, in that order; junction bases with no gene match: 6. In germline, CDR1 is MNHEY, CDR2 SVGEGT. The CDR3 sequence is 14 residues long. The chain's CDR3 is CASKGTITQETQYF. The CDR3 DNA follows: TGTGCCAGCAAGGGGACTATCACCCAAGAGACCCAGTACTTC.

This clonotype was observed a handful of times. This chain's CDR3 is CASSTDRGRTEAFF. The CDR3 coding sequence is TGTGCCAGCAGCACGGACAGGGGGCGGACTGAAGCTTTCTTT. The rearrangement links TRBV7-9 to TRBJ1-1; TRBD1 matches at 11 bases. Germline-derived CDR1 and CDR2 are SEHNR and FQNEAQ (reference sequence). Unmatched junction bases numbered 4, after V lost 5 bases and J lost 5 bases. The length of the CDR3 is 14 residues.

This clonotype was seen a few times. The chain joins TRBV5-6 to TRBJ2-3; 10 nucleotides match TRBD1. Germline assignment: CDR1 SGHDT and CDR2 YYEEEE. The CDR3 consists of 14 residues. Trimming removed 5 bases from V and 9 bases from J; junction bases left unmatched: 9. The CDR3 protein is CASRRQGARGTQYF. The CDR3 bases are TGTGCCAGCAGGAGACAGGGGGCGCGGGGCACGCAGTATTTT.

The chain links TRBV5-1 to TRBJ1-2, with a weak D call TRBD1 (6 bases). The V gene lost 1 base and the J gene lost 3 bases, with 13 bases spanning the gap. Germline assignment: CDR1 SGHRS and CDR2 YFSETQ. The CDR3 contains 15 residues. Here the CDR3 DNA reads TGCGCCAGCAGCTTGTTGGGGGGGCGCGACTATGGCTACACCTTC. It translates to CASSLLGGRDYGYTF.

The rearrangement links TRBV6-2 or TRBV6-3 to TRBJ2-2; TRBD1 is a possible D gene (5 bases). Germline V gene lookup returns CDR1 MNHEY and CDR2 SVGEGT. The CDR3 has 17 amino acids. V lost 6 bases, J lost 4 bases, and 21 bases lay in between. CDR3 sequence (DNA): TGTGCCAGCAGCTCTCCCCTTCGCAGGGTGGGCACCGGGGAGCTGTTTTTT. It specifies CASSSPLRRVGTGELFF.

This clonotype has only a few counts. V is TRBV12-3 or TRBV12-4 and J is TRBJ1-5; TRBD1 might be the D (6 bases). V shed 3 bases and J shed 3 bases, with 9 bases lying between them. The CDR3 is 14 residues long. This CDR3 reads CASSFRGPNQPQHF. CDR3 nucleotides: TGTGCCAGCAGTTTTCGGGGGCCCAATCAGCCCCAGCATTTT.

The gene calls are TRBV28 and TRBJ1-2, with D possibly matching TRBD1 (6 bases). The germline V and J ends were trimmed by 5 bases and 4 bases, with 17 bases remaining between them. Per germline, CDR1 MDHEN and CDR2 SYDVKM. There are 15 residues in the CDR3. As DNA, the CDR3 is TGTGCCAGCAGTAATAGGACAGTTCGCTCCTATGGCTACACCTTC. It yields the protein CASSNRTVRSYGYTF.

The V gene is TRBV20-1, the J gene TRBJ2-7; TRBD1 matches at 7 bases. J was trimmed by 3 bases and V by 6 bases; bases with no gene match: 8. The CDR3 sequence is 13 residues long. CDR1 DFQATT and CDR2 SNEGSKA come from the germline V gene (reference sequence). The CDR3 protein is CSARTDRDYEQYV. CDR3 DNA sequence: TGCAGTGCGAGAACCGACAGGGACTACGAGCAGTACGTC.

This sequence joins TRBV30 and TRBJ2-1; D is unresolved. Per germline, CDR1 GTSNPN and CDR2 SVGIG (reference sequence). Trimming pared 6 bases from V and 3 bases from J, leaving 9 bases between. The CDR3 totals 12 residues. The CDR3 loop reads CACGSRYNEQFF. CDR3 DNA: TGTGCCTGCGGCAGCCGCTACAATGAGCAGTTCTTC.

This sequence joins TRBV27 and TRBJ2-5, with D possibly being TRBD2 (5 bases). The CDR3 has 19 residues. V shed 2 bases and J shed 5 bases, with 27 bases lying between them. The germline CDR1 and CDR2 sequences are MNHEY and SMNVEV (reference sequence). CDR3 DNA: TGTGCCAGCAGTTTACGTAGTCACCGGGATCCCTGGCCCATCGAGACCCAGTACTTC. This encodes CASSLRSHRDPWPIETQYF.

This clonotype was counted a few times. This rearrangement joins TRBV12-3 or TRBV12-4 to TRBJ2-2; TRBD1 aligns across 7 bases. CDR3 size: 16 residues. The V segment lost 1 base and the J segment 4 bases; nucleotides outside the gene matches: 6. CDR3 amino acids: CASSLETGATTGELFF. In DNA form, the CDR3 reads TGTGCCAGCAGTTTAGAAACAGGGGCCACCACCGGGGAGCTGTTTTTT.

The gene calls are TRBV12-3 or TRBV12-4 and TRBJ1-2, with D uncertain. This CDR3 spans 13 amino acids. V was trimmed by 5 bases and J by 4 bases, leaving 11 bases between them. CDR3 sequence reads: CASSRGRGYGYTF. The DNA of the CDR3 is TGTGCCAGCAGTCGCGGGAGAGGCTATGGCTACACCTTC.

This clonotype was found a few times. V is TRBV7-2 and J is TRBJ2-2, with 8 bases that match TRBD2. V lost 7 bases, J lost 12 bases, and 10 bases stayed unmatched. Germline CDR1 SGHTA, CDR2 FQGNSA. The CDR3 runs to 13 residues. CDR3 region: CASTAASGPKLFF. CDR3 DNA: TGTGCCAGCACGGCGGCTAGCGGGCCTAAGCTGTTTTTT.

The chain uses TRBV20-1 and TRBJ2-5; 11 bases match TRBD2. This CDR3 contains 16 residues. From germline, CDR1 is DFQATT and CDR2 SNEGSKA (reference sequence). Trimming cost V 2 bases and J 0 bases; bases outside gene matches: 5. The CDR3 is CSARILAGGNQETQYF. In nucleotides, the CDR3 is TGCAGTGCTAGAATCCTAGCGGGGGGTAACCAAGAGACCCAGTACTTC.

As regards this clonotype: Because it lacks the conserved phenylalanine or tryptophan at the end, this CDR3 is likely a read error. The V and J genes are TRBV30 and TRBJ2-2; D gene unclear. Deletions cut 5 bases from V and 0 bases from J, with 16 bases between. The CDR3 covers 16 residues. Germline V gives CDR1 GTSNPN, CDR2 SVGIG (reference sequence). CDR3 sequence reads: CAWDAGHSSNTGELFS. The CDR3 nucleotides are TGTGCCTGGGACGCCGGCCACTCTTCGAACACCGGGGAGCTGTTTTCT.

This clonotype came up a few times. This chain joins TRBV12-3 or TRBV12-4 and TRBJ2-2; D gene ambiguous. The CDR3 sequence is 14 residues long. Trimming took 3 bases from V and 5 from J, leaving 10 bases between them. DNA of the CDR3: TGTGCCAGCAGTTTCTGGGGTAGAACCGGGGAGCTGTTTTTT. Translating it yields CASSFWGRTGELFF.

The chain is built from TRBV4-3 and TRBJ2-2; a weak D match, TRBD2 (5 bases). The germline V and J ends were trimmed by 0 bases and 0 bases, with 14 bases remaining between them. This CDR3 region has 18 residues. CDR1 is LGHNA, CDR2 YSLEER, per germline. The chain's CDR3 is CASSQDPWTHTNTGELFF. The CDR3 DNA sequence: TGCGCCAGCAGCCAAGATCCCTGGACTCATACGAACACCGGGGAGCTGTTTTTT.

The chain is built from TRBV5-4 and TRBJ2-3, with 12 bases matching TRBD2. This CDR3 spans 15 amino acids. J gave up 5 bases and V 4 bases, and 5 bases lay outside the gene matches. Germline lookup yields CDR1 SGHNT and CDR2 YYREEE (reference sequence). CDR3 sequence reads: CASSPSGGVEDTQYF. For the CDR3, the DNA is TGTGCCAGCAGCCCTAGCGGGGGGGTCGAAGATACGCAGTATTTT.

This clonotype was seen many times. V usage is TRBV4-2 and J usage is TRBJ1-2; D gene ambiguous. CDR3 size: 17 residues. In germline, CDR1 is LGHNA, CDR2 YNFKEQ. Trimming left V 0 bases short and J 8 bases short, with 22 bases between. This chain's CDR3 is CASSQDATRRVSWGYTF. The CDR3 DNA follows: TGTGCCAGCAGCCAAGATGCCACTCGTAGGGTTTCGTGGGGCTACACCTTC.

The genes are TRBV5-1 and TRBJ2-2; TRBD2 matches at 7 bases. The length of the CDR3 is 15 residues. V gave up 0 bases and J gave up 7 bases; unmatched junction bases: 6. Per germline, CDR1 SGHRS and CDR2 YFSETQ. CDR3 in amino acids: CASSLASGEVGELFF. The CDR3 DNA follows: TGCGCCAGCAGCTTGGCCAGCGGGGAGGTCGGGGAGCTGTTTTTT. Supplemented by reference TRBV5-1 and TRBJ2-2, the full variable domain reads KAGVTQTPRYLIKTRGQQVTLSCSPISGHRSVSWYQQTPGQGLQFLFEYFSETQRNKGNFPGRFSGRQFSNSRSEMNVSTLELGDSALYLCASSLASGEVGELFFGEGSRLTVL.

This clonotype was counted a few times. The chain uses TRBV5-1 and TRBJ2-3, with D perhaps being TRBD1 or TRBD2 (5 bases each). The CDR3 is made up of 14 amino acids. With 7 bases removed from V and 0 bases from J, the gap between germline ends came to 12 bases. The germline gives CDR1 SGHRS, CDR2 YFSETQ. The CDR3 bases are TGCGCCAGCGATCGGGGCTCTAGCACAGATACGCAGTATTTT. Translation: CASDRGSSTDTQYF.

V is TRBV5-8 and J is TRBJ2-4, with 8 bases lining up with TRBD2. J was trimmed by 0 bases and V by 3 bases; bases with no gene match: 8. This CDR3 region has 17 residues. The germline V gene has CDR1 SGHTS and CDR2 YDEGEE. CDR3 in amino acids: CASSSGGGSVAKNIQYF. The CDR3 DNA reads as TGTGCCAGCAGCTCGGGCGGGGGGTCGGTAGCCAAAAACATTCAGTACTTC.

V gene TRBV4-1 combines with J gene TRBJ2-3; no clear D gene. Germline loops: CDR1 MGHRA, CDR2 YSYEKL. Between the trimmed V and J ends, which lost 6 bases and 5 bases, there was a span of 6 bases. This CDR3 comprises 11 residues. This CDR3 is CASREGDTQYF. The CDR3, as DNA: TGCGCCAGCAGGGAAGGAGATACGCAGTATTTT.